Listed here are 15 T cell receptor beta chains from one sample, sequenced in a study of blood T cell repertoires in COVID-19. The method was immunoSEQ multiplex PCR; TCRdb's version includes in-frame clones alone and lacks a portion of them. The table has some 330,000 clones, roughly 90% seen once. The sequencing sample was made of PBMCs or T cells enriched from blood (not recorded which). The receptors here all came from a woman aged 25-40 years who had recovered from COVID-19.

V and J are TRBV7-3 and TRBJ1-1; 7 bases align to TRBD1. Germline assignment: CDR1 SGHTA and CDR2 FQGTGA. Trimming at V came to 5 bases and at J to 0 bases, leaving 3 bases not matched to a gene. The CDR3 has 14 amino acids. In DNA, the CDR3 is TGTGCCAGCAGCGCGACAGGGATGAACACTGAAGCTTTCTTT. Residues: CASSATGMNTEAFF.

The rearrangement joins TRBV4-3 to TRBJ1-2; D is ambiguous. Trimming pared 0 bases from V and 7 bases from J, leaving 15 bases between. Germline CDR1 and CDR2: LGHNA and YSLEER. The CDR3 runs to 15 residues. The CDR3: CASSQDTRPVGGYTF. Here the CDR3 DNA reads TGCGCCAGCAGCCAAGATACGCGCCCGGTCGGTGGCTACACCTTC.

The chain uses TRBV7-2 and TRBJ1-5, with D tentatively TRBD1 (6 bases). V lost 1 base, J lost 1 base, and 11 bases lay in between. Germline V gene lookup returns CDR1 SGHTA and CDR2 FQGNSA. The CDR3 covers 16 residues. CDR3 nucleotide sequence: TGTGCCAGCAGCTTAGTTTCAGGGGCCAGCAATCAGCCCCAGCATTTT. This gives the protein CASSLVSGASNQPQHF.

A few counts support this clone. CDR3 sequence (DNA): TGTGCCAGCAGCCCCAACACAGGGGGCGGTCAGCCCCAGCATTTT. This sequence encodes CASSPNTGGGQPQHF. The V call is TRBV7-2, the J call TRBJ1-5, with 9 bases aligning to TRBD1. CDR1 is SGHTA, CDR2 FQGNSA, per germline. The CDR3 covers 15 residues. V shed 5 bases, J shed 6 bases, and the junction held 8 bases outside the gene matches.

The DNA for the CDR3 is TGTGCCTGGAGTCGAAGCCCGGGACAGGGTCCCTACAATGAGCAGTTCTTC. Protein: CAWSRSPGQGPYNEQFF. The chain recombines TRBV30 with TRBJ2-1, with TRBD1 identical over 9 bases. Germline values: CDR1 GTSNPN, CDR2 SVGIG (reference sequence). The V and J ends lost 2 bases and 2 bases, in that order; junction bases with no gene match: 10. The CDR3 spans 17 residues.

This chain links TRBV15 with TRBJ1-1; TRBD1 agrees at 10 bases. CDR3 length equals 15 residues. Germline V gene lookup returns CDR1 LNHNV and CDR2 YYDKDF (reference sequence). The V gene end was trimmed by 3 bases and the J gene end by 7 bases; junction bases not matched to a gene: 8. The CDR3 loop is CATSSFRTGGSEAFF. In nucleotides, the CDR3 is TGTGCCACCAGCAGTTTCCGGACAGGGGGTAGTGAAGCTTTCTTT. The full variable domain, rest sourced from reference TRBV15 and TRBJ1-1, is DAMVIQNPRYQVTQFGKPVTLSCSQTLNHNVMYWYQQKSSQAPKLLFHYYDKDFNNEADTPDNFQSRRPNTSFCFLDIRSPGLGDTAMYLCATSSFRTGGSEAFFGQGTRLTVV.

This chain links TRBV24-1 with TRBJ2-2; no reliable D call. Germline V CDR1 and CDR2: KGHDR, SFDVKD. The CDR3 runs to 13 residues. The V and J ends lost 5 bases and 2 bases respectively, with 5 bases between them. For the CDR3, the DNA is TGTGCCACCAGTGTTACAAACACCGGGGAGCTGTTTTTT. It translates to CATSVTNTGELFF.

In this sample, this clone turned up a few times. CDR3 coding DNA: TGTGCCTGGAGGGAGGGTATTGGCTACACCTTC. It yields the protein CAWREGIGYTF. This chain links TRBV30 with TRBJ1-2; D unclear. V shed 3 bases and J shed 7 bases, with 9 bases lying between them. Looked up from germline, CDR1 is GTSNPN and CDR2 is SVGIG (reference sequence). The CDR3 totals 11 residues.

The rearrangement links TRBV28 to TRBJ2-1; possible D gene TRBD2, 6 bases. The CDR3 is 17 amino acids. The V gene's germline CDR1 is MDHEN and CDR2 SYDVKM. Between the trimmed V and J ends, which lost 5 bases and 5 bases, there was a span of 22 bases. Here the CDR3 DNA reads TGTGCCAGCAGTCCCCCGTGGAGGGGTAGACACAACAATGAGCAGTTCTTC. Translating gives CASSPPWRGRHNNEQFF.

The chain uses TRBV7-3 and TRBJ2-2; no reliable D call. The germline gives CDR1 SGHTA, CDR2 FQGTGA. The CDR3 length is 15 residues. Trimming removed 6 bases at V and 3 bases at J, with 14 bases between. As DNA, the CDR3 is TGTGCCAGCAGTCTGCGAGACTTATACACCGGGGAGCTGTTTTTT. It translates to CASSLRDLYTGELFF.

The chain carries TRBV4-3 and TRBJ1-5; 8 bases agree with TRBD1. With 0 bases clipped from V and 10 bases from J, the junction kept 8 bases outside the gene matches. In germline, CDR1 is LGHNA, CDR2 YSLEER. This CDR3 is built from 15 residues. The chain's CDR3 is CASSQEWDRYSPQHF. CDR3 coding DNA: TGCGCCAGCAGCCAAGAATGGGACAGGTACTCCCCCCAGCATTTT.

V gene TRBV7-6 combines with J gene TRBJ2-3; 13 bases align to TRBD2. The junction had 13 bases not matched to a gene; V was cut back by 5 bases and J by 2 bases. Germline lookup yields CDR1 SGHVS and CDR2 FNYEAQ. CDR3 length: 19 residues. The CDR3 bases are TGTGCCAGCAGCCCCCCCGCCGGACTAGCGGGAGCTGTCACAGATACGCAGTATTTT. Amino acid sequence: CASSPPAGLAGAVTDTQYF.

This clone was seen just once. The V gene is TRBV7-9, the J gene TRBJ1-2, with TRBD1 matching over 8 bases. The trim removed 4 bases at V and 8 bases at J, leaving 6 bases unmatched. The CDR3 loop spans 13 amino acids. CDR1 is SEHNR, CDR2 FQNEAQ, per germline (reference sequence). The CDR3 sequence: CASSSETGVGYTF. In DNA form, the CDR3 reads TGTGCCAGCAGCTCCGAGACAGGGGTAGGCTACACCTTC.

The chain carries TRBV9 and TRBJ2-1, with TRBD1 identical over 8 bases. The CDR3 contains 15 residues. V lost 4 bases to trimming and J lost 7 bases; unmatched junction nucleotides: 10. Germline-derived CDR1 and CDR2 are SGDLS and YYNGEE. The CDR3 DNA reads TGTGCCAGCAGCACTACAGGGGGACCACTAAATGAGCAGTTCTTC. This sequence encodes CASSTTGGPLNEQFF.

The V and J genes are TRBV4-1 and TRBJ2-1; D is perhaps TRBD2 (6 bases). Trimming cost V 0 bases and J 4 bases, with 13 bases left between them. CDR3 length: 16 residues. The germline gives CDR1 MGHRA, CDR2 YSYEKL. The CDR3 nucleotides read TGCGCCAGCAGCCAAGATAACCTAGCGTCTTACAATGAGCAGTTCTTC. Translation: CASSQDNLASYNEQFF.